The T cell receptor (beta chain) under discussion was sequenced for a study of T-cell memory formation after mild COVID-19. About the study: Clustering of TCRs was largely donor specific.

This clonotype showed up just a few times. Its antigen remains unknown. The CDR3 covers 14 residues. Per germline, CDR1 LGHNA and CDR2 YSLEER. Trimming took 3 bases from V and 2 from J, leaving 9 bases between them. TCRdb analysed the 5' RACE reads with MiXCR anew, one entry per CDR3 protein. The sample carries 100,000 to 150,000 distinct CDR3 sequences, approximately 15% recorded once. Study-wide points: Day 15 to 85 contractors were CD4/CD8 balanced; later expanders leaned CD4+.

The specimen sequenced was PBMCs or a T cell subset sorted from them (not recorded which). The chain has TRBV4-3 and TRBJ2-3; no reliable D call. This TCR was sampled from a man between 18 and 35 years old who had mild COVID-19 (a few samples of this study predate the infection). Cell type and time point are not known. In DNA, the CDR3 is TGCGCCAGCAGCCAGAGTTGGTACACAGATACGCAGTATTTT. The encoded protein is CASSQSWYTDTQYF.